Each of the 18 T cell receptor beta chains below was sequenced from the same sample in a study of T cells after posttransplantation cyclophosphamide. Profiling relied on immunoSEQ multiplex PCR, and the TCRdb table lists in-frame clones only, not all of them. The data contain approximately 32,000 clones, about 90% of them seen just once; the ten biggest clones take up more than 13%. Sequencing was performed on PBMCs. The receptors shown here come from a middle-aged woman with a blood cancer, CMV-positive, and with a related stem cell donor.

This clone was found once. CDR3 DNA sequence: TGTGCCAGTAGTATAGCGGTGGGCAGGAATAATGAAAAACTGTTTTTT. Its translation: CASSIAVGRNNEKLFF. This chain connects TRBV19 to TRBJ1-4, with D uncertain. CDR1 LNHDA and CDR2 SQIVND come from the germline V gene (reference sequence). The CDR3 sequence is 16 residues long. V was trimmed by 1 base and J by 4 bases, leaving 13 bases between them.

This clone was picked up one time. The chain employs TRBV28 and TRBJ1-6; D ambiguous. CDR3 length equals 12 residues. Germline V CDR1 and CDR2: MDHEN, SYDVKM. Trimming stripped 6 bases from V and 6 bases from J, with 6 bases between. The CDR3 sequence is CASSSSNSPLHF. In DNA, the CDR3 is TGTGCCAGCAGCTCCAGTAATTCACCCCTCCACTTT.

The CDR3 is CASSAGTGISYEQYF. The CDR3 DNA reads as TGTGCCAGCAGCGCGGGGACAGGAATTTCCTACGAGCAGTACTTC. The V call is TRBV5-6, the J call TRBJ2-7, with TRBD1 matching 8 bases. With V trimmed by 4 bases and J by 1 base, 7 bases remained unmatched. CDR3 length equals 15 residues. Germline lookup yields CDR1 SGHDT and CDR2 YYEEEE.

The chain uses TRBV19 and TRBJ2-2; D might be TRBD1 (6 bases). Germline V gene data show CDR1 as LNHDA and CDR2 as SQIVND (reference sequence). CDR3 size: 15 residues. Trimming pared 5 bases from V and 1 base from J, leaving 11 bases between. The CDR3 DNA reads TGTGCCAGTAGTTCCTCGGACAGGAACACCGGGGAGCTGTTTTTT. Protein product: CASSSSDRNTGELFF. The whole variable domain, filled in from reference TRBV19 and TRBJ2-2, reads DGGITQSPKYLFRKEGQNVTLSCEQNLNHDAMYWYRQDPGQGLRLIYYSQIVNDFQKGDIAEGYSVSREKKESFPLTVTSAQKNPTAFYLCASSSSDRNTGELFFGEGSRLTVL.

The chain uses TRBV6-5 and TRBJ2-7; D unresolved. Between the trimmed V and J ends, which lost 4 bases and 5 bases, there was a span of 12 bases. CDR1 and CDR2 (germline): MNHEY, SVGAGI. The CDR3 consists of 13 residues. The CDR3 is CASSSLPGHEQYF. The CDR3 region has the DNA TGTGCCAGCAGTTCCCTGCCTGGGCACGAGCAGTACTTC.

This clone was detected a few times. The gene calls are TRBV5-4 and TRBJ1-2; D might be TRBD1 (5 bases). There are 12 residues in the CDR3. Trimming removed 6 bases at V and 4 bases at J, with 10 bases between. Germline V gene sequence: CDR1 SGHNT, CDR2 YYREEE (reference sequence). In DNA form, the CDR3 reads TGTGCCAGCACGGCGGGGCGCTATGGCTACACCTTC. Translated: CASTAGRYGYTF.

J is TRBJ2-7 and V is TRBV9, with D tentatively TRBD1 (6 bases). The ends were cut back, 2 bases at V and 3 bases at J, with 12 bases in the middle. CDR1 and CDR2 from the germline V gene are SGDLS and YYNGEE. CDR3 length: 14 amino acids. The CDR3 protein is CASSVEDSVYEQYF. The DNA of the CDR3 is TGTGCCAGCAGCGTCGAGGACAGCGTCTACGAGCAGTACTTC.

The sample holds a few counts of this clone. The rearrangement joins TRBV5-4 to TRBJ1-2; D might be TRBD1 (6 bases). This CDR3 comprises 14 residues. Germline V gene data show CDR1 as SGHNT and CDR2 as YYREEE (reference sequence). V was pared by 4 bases and J by 8 bases, with 18 bases between. The CDR3, as DNA: TGTGCCAGCAGCCGTACAGGGCCACCCCTAGGCTACACCTTC. It encodes CASSRTGPPLGYTF.

The gene calls are TRBV5-1 and TRBJ2-7; D possibly corresponds to TRBD1 (6 bases). CDR1 is SGHRS and CDR2 is YFSETQ in the germline V gene. Trimming took off 3 bases at V and 0 bases at J, with 13 bases between the two ends. The CDR3 runs to 15 residues. The CDR3 spells CASSYWTASSYEQYF. As DNA, the CDR3 is TGCGCCAGCAGCTACTGGACAGCGAGCTCCTACGAGCAGTACTTC.

This clone is medium-sized (0.01 to 0.1%) within its sample. The chain uses TRBV29-1 and TRBJ1-2; 8 nucleotides align to TRBD1. The CDR3 contains 14 residues. CDR1 and CDR2 (germline): SQVTM, ANQGSEA. The ends lost 3 bases at V and 3 bases at J; junction bases unmatched: 6. In DNA, the CDR3 is TGCAGCGTTGACCACAGGGGGAGCTACTATGGCTACACCTTC. Amino acids: CSVDHRGSYYGYTF.

The V and J genes are TRBV11-3 and TRBJ1-1; the match to TRBD1 covers 11 bases. This CDR3 spans 15 amino acids. V shed 7 bases and J 5 bases; nucleotides not matched to a gene: 9. From germline, CDR1 is SGHNT and CDR2 YENEEA. The CDR3 is CASIPSGTGGTEAFF. The CDR3, as DNA: TGTGCCAGCATCCCCTCCGGGACAGGGGGGACTGAAGCTTTCTTT.

The chain is built from TRBV4-1 and TRBJ1-2, with 8 bases fitting TRBD1. Germline V CDR1 and CDR2: MGHRA, YSYEKL. V shed 0 bases and J 6 bases; nucleotides not matched to a gene: 9. CDR3 length equals 16 residues. The CDR3 DNA sequence: TGCGCCAGCAGCCAAGATGGGGGCAGGGGGCTTGATGGCTACACCTTC. Its protein product is CASSQDGGRGLDGYTF.

V gene TRBV11-2 combines with J gene TRBJ1-2; 7 bases match TRBD1. CDR1 SGHAT and CDR2 FQNNGV come from the germline V gene. This CDR3 region has 17 residues. With 6 bases clipped from V and 2 bases from J, the junction kept 15 bases outside the gene matches. Here the CDR3 reads CASRNTGASPANYGYTF. The CDR3 DNA is TGTGCCAGCAGGAATACAGGGGCGTCCCCCGCGAACTATGGCTACACCTTC.

CDR3 in DNA: TGCGCCAGCAGTCCCGGGACTGCTACCACAGATACGCAGTATTTT. Its protein product is CASSPGTATTDTQYF. This chain connects TRBV10-2 to TRBJ2-3, with a tentative D call TRBD2 (6 bases). This CDR3 spans 15 amino acids. CDR1 is WSHSY, CDR2 SAAADI, per germline. Deletions cut 5 bases from V and 2 bases from J, with 14 bases between.

The rearrangement uses TRBV6-5 and TRBJ1-3; D is perhaps TRBD1 (5 bases). The CDR3 runs 15 residues. V lost 0 bases to trimming and J lost 4 bases, with 10 bases between them. The germline V gene has CDR1 MNHEY and CDR2 SVGAGI. CDR3 sequence reads: CASSYSGGAGNTIYF. The CDR3 DNA reads as TGTGCCAGCAGTTACTCGGGGGGAGCGGGAAACACCATATATTTT.

The V gene is TRBV4-1, the J gene TRBJ1-1; 7 bases line up with TRBD1. The CDR3 loop spans 15 amino acids. CDR1 and CDR2 from the germline V gene are MGHRA and YSYEKL. After removal of 0 bases from V and 4 bases from J, the junction contained 5 bases not matched to a gene. In DNA form, the CDR3 reads TGCGCCAGCAGCCAAGAAAGGGGGCTCACCACTGAAGCTTTCTTT. Translated, it gives CASSQERGLTTEAFF.

The CDR3 protein is CASSVRQGRETQYF. CDR3 in DNA: TGTGCCAGCAGCGTCAGACAGGGGAGGGAGACCCAGTACTTC. V is TRBV7-2 and J is TRBJ2-5; TRBD1 agrees at 8 bases. Germline CDR1 SGHTA, CDR2 FQGNSA. The CDR3 length is 14 residues. V trimming: 5 bases; J trimming: 5 bases; junction bases outside the gene matches: 7. Based on the CDR3 plus reference TRBV7-2 and TRBJ2-5, the full variable domain is GAGVSQSPSNKVTEKGKDVELRCDPISGHTALYWYRQSLGQGLEFLIYFQGNSAPDKSGLPSDRFSAERTGGSVSTLTIQRTQQEDSAVYLCASSVRQGRETQYFGPGTRLLVL.

The chain uses TRBV12-5 and TRBJ2-7; TRBD1 is a possible D gene (5 bases). This CDR3 spans 16 amino acids. The germline CDR1 and CDR2 sequences are LGHNT and FRNRAP. Deletions cut 2 bases from V and 5 bases from J, with 19 bases between. This CDR3 is CASGLILETDANEQYF. The CDR3 DNA sequence: TGTGCTAGTGGTTTGATTCTAGAGACAGACGCCAACGAGCAGTACTTC.